Shown below are 14 T cell receptor beta chains from a single sample sequenced in a study of blood T cell repertoires in COVID-19. Only in-frame clones appear in the TCRdb table, and some are missing; sequencing was by immunoSEQ multiplex PCR. The sample has 110,000 to 150,000 clones, approximately 82% seen once. Sequenced: peripheral blood. The origin of the receptors is a man between 60 and 75 years old with active or convalescent COVID-19.

V is TRBV29-1 and J is TRBJ1-2; a weak D match, TRBD1 (5 bases). The ends were cut back, 3 bases at V and 8 bases at J, with 10 bases in the middle. Germline lookup yields CDR1 SQVTM and CDR2 ANQGSEA. The CDR3 runs to 11 residues. This CDR3 reads CSVEGGTGYTF. CDR3 DNA sequence: TGCAGCGTTGAGGGAGGGACCGGCTACACCTTC.

V usage is TRBV15 and J usage is TRBJ1-3, with D possibly being TRBD1 (6 bases). Germline CDR1 and CDR2: LNHNV and YYDKDF (reference sequence). The CDR3 loop spans 17 amino acids. V lost 0 bases and J lost 0, with 12 bases in between. CDR3 in DNA: TGTGCCACCAGCAGAGAGGACAGCCTACGCTCTGGAAACACCATATATTTT. As protein: CATSREDSLRSGNTIYF. The whole variable domain, remainder taken from reference TRBV15 and TRBJ1-3, is DAMVIQNPRYQVTQFGKPVTLSCSQTLNHNVMYWYQQKSSQAPKLLFHYYDKDFNNEADTPDNFQSRRPNTSFCFLDIRSPGLGDTAMYLCATSREDSLRSGNTIYFGEGSWLTVV.

In this sample, this clone turned up a few times. This chain joins TRBV4-3 and TRBJ1-1; TRBD1 matches 7 bases. J gave up 7 bases and V 1 base, and 9 bases lay outside the gene matches. This CDR3 spans 15 amino acids. The germline CDR1 and CDR2 sequences are LGHNA and YSLEER. This CDR3 is CASSQVGQGGNEAFF. DNA for the CDR3: TGCGCCAGCAGCCAAGTGGGGCAGGGGGGCAATGAAGCTTTCTTT.

The rearrangement links TRBV6-2 or TRBV6-3 to TRBJ2-6; 7 bases fit TRBD2. The CDR3 is 18 residues long. Germline V gene sequence: CDR1 MNHEY, CDR2 SVGEGT. The J segment lost 1 base and the V segment lost 5 bases, leaving 11 bases of the junction unmatched. The DNA of the CDR3 is TGTGCCAGCAGTCCCAGGAAGGGAGGGGTATCTGGGGCCAACGTCCTGACTTTC. This translates into CASSPRKGGVSGANVLTF.

The CDR3 loop reads CAGGGVVWAGNTDTQYF. The CDR3 nucleotides are TGTGCCGGAGGTGGGGTGGTTTGGGCAGGAAACACAGATACGCAGTATTTT. The chain uses TRBV2 and TRBJ2-3; D may be TRBD2 (5 bases). The germline V and J ends were trimmed by 11 bases and 2 bases, with 26 bases remaining between them. CDR3 length: 17 residues. CDR1 SNHLY and CDR2 FYNNEI come from the germline V gene. The variable domain in full, with the rest retrieved from reference TRBV2 and TRBJ2-3, is EPEVTQTPSHQVTQMGQEVILRCVPISNHLYFYWYRQILGQKVEFLVSFYNNEISEKSEIFDDQFSVERPDGSNFTLKIRSTKLEDSAMYFCAGGGVVWAGNTDTQYFGPGTRLTVL.

The chain employs TRBV5-8 and TRBJ2-1; 9 nucleotides agree with TRBD1. This CDR3 contains 15 residues. CDR1 and CDR2 from the germline V gene are SGHTS and YDEGEE. V trimming: 4 bases; J trimming: 6 bases; junction bases outside the gene matches: 8. The CDR3 coding sequence is TGTGCCAGCAGCCGATTACAGGGGGCTGTCAATGAGCAGTTCTTC. Protein sequence: CASSRLQGAVNEQFF.

V usage is TRBV5-8 and J usage is TRBJ2-2; no clear D gene. Germline lookup yields CDR1 SGHTS and CDR2 YDEGEE. Trimming shortened V by 1 base and J by 1 base, and 5 bases separated the two germline ends. This CDR3 is 14 amino acids long. CDR3 sequence (DNA): TGTGCCAGCAGCTTGTGGCAGAACACCGGGGAGCTGTTTTTT. This encodes CASSLWQNTGELFF.

The chain links TRBV5-1 to TRBJ1-4; D might be TRBD1 (5 bases). CDR1 and CDR2 from the germline V gene are SGHRS and YFSETQ. Trimming removed 0 bases from V and 5 bases from J, with 8 bases in between. The CDR3 sequence is 14 residues long. CDR3 coding DNA: TGCGCCAGCAGCTTGGAGTCAGGGAATGAAAAACTGTTTTTT. Translated: CASSLESGNEKLFF.

The sample holds a few counts of this clone. The chain uses TRBV7-2 and TRBJ1-1, with 7 bases identical to TRBD1. The CDR3 sequence is 14 residues long. V gave up 4 bases and J gave up 3 bases; unmatched junction bases: 5. The V gene's germline CDR1 is SGHTA and CDR2 FQGNSA. The DNA for the CDR3 is TGTGCCAGCAGCTATAATACAGGGGACACTGAAGCTTTCTTT. Its protein is CASSYNTGDTEAFF.

This chain links TRBV24-1 with TRBJ2-1; D gene ambiguous. V lost 6 bases, J lost 4 bases, and 15 bases lay in between. The CDR3 sequence is 15 residues long. Germline V gene sequence: CDR1 KGHDR, CDR2 SFDVKD. DNA of the CDR3: TGTGCCACCAGTTCGAGCGCCACTACATACAATGAGCAGTTCTTC. It codes for CATSSSATTYNEQFF.

This chain uses TRBV3-1 (or the pseudogene TRBV3-2) with TRBJ1-3, with 8 nucleotides matching TRBD1. Germline assignment: CDR1 LGHDT and CDR2 YNNKEL (reference sequence). The V gene end was trimmed by 5 bases and the J gene end by 7 bases; junction bases not matched to a gene: 13. The CDR3 runs to 16 residues. The CDR3 region has the DNA TGTGCCAGCAGCGATCGTTGGCAGGGGGCGCGGAACACCATATATTTT. This codes for CASSDRWQGARNTIYF.

This clone has just a few counts. The chain is built from TRBV30 and TRBJ2-1, with 13 bases identical to TRBD2. This CDR3 has 17 residues. V shed 0 bases and J 7 bases; nucleotides not matched to a gene: 9. From germline, CDR1 is GTSNPN and CDR2 SVGIG (reference sequence). The CDR3 region has the DNA TGTGCCTGGAGTGTACCCGGACTAGCGGGAGTAGGGAATGAGCAGTTCTTC. Protein product: CAWSVPGLAGVGNEQFF.

The chain is built from TRBV5-4 and TRBJ1-2; the match to TRBD1 covers 8 bases. The germline V gene has CDR1 SGHNT and CDR2 YYREEE (reference sequence). The V gene end was trimmed by 4 bases and the J gene end by 2 bases; junction bases not matched to a gene: 4. This CDR3 spans 14 amino acids. The CDR3 DNA reads as TGTGCCAGCAGCACCGGACAGGGAAACTATGGCTACACCTTC. It encodes CASSTGQGNYGYTF.

V is TRBV18 and J is TRBJ1-1, with 9 bases lining up with TRBD1. The CDR3 length is 15 residues. Germline-derived CDR1 and CDR2 are KGHSH and LQKENI. V dropped 3 bases and J dropped 3; count of bases not matched to a gene: 5. The CDR3 region has the DNA TGTGCCAGCTCACCTCGGACAGGGGTAGACACTGAAGCTTTCTTT. Encoded protein: CASSPRTGVDTEAFF. The variable domain in full, with the rest retrieved from reference TRBV18 and TRBJ1-1, is NAGVMQNPRHLVRRRGQEARLRCSPMKGHSHVYWYRQLPEEGLKFMVYLQKENIIDESGMPKERFSAEFPKEGPSILRIQQVVRGDSAAYFCASSPRTGVDTEAFFGQGTRLTVV.